This TCR beta chain was sequenced for a study of early T cells in non-severe SARS-CoV-2 infection. Unique molecular identifier tags were affixed to discrete cDNA molecules. TCRdb recomputed calls from the 5' RACE reads with MiXCR, one row per CDR3 protein. The data show about 92,000 distinct CDR3 sequences, approximately 14% seen once. The CDR3 runs to 11 residues. Trimming pared 5 bases from V and 10 bases from J, leaving 14 bases between. Germline V gene sequence: CDR1 DFQATT, CDR2 SNEGSKA (reference sequence). This clonotype originated in an adult who was a healthcare worker with PCR-confirmed SARS-CoV-2 infection or an uninfected control (not recorded which). Sequenced sample: whole blood. The V and J genes are TRBV20-1 and TRBJ1-1, with TRBD1 as a possible D gene (5 bases). This CDR3 is CSAPWGDGAFF. DNA for the CDR3: TGCAGTGCTCCATGGGGGGATGGAGCTTTCTTT.